This T cell receptor beta chain originates from a study of blood T cell repertoires in COVID-19. For the study at large: The United States, Italy and Spain supplied acute and convalescent COVID-19 samples. In each case, the material was cDNA or gDNA derived from T cells, B-cell-depleted T cells, or PBMCs.

This table comes from immunoSEQ multiplex PCR, and its TCRdb copy is limited to in-frame clones, with some not included. In the table there are some 25,000 clones, 87% of which are singletons. Germline loops: CDR1 MDHEN, CDR2 SYDVKM. The CDR3 length is 14 residues. After removal of 5 bases from V and 2 bases from J, the junction contained 5 bases not matched to a gene. The source of this sequence is a middle-aged man with active COVID-19. Material: peripheral blood. The genes are TRBV28 and TRBJ1-2; 7 bases are shared with TRBD1. The CDR3 nucleotides are TGTGCCAGCAGTCCGACAGGGAGGAACTATGGCTACACCTTC. Translating it yields CASSPTGRNYGYTF.